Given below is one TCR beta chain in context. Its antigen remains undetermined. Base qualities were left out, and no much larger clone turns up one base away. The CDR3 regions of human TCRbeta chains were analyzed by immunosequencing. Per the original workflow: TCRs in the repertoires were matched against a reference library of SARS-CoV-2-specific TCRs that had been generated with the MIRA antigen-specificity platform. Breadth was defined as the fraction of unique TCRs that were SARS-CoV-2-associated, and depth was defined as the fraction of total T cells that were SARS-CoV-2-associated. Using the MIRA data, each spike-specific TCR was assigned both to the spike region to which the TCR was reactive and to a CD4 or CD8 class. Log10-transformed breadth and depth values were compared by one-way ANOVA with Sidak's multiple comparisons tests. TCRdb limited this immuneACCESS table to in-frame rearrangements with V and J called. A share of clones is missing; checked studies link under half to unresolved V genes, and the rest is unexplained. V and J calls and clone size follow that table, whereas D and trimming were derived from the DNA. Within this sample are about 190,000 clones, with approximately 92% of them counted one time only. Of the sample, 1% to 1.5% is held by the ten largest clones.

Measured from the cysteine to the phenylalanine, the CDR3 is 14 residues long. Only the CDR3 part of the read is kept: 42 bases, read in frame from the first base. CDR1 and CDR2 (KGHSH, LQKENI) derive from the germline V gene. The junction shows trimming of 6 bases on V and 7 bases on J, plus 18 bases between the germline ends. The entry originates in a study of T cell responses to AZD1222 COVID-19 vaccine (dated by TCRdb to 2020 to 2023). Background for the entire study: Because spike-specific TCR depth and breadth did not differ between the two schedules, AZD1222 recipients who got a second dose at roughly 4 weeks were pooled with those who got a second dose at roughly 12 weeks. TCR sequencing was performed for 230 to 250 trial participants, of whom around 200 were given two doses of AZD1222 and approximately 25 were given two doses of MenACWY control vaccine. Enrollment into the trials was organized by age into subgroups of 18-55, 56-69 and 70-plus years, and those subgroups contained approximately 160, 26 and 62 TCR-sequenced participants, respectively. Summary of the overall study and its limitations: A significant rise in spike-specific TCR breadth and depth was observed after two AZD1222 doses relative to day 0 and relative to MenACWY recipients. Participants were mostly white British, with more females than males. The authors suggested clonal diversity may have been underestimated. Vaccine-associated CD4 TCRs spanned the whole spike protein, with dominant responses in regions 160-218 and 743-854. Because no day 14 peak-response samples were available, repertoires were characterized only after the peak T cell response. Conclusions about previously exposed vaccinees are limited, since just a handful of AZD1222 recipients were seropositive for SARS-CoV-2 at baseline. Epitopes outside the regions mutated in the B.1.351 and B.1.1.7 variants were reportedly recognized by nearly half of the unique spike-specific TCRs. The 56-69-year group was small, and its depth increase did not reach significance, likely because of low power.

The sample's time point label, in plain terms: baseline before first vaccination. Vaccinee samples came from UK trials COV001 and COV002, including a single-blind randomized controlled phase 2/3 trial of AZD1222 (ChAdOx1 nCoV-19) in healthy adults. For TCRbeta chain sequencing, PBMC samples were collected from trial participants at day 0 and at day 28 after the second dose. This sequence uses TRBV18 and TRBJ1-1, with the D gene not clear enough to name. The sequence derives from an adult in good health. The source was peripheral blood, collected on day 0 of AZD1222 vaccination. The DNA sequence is TGTGCCAGCTCCCGGGAGAGGGATTTCCTTGAAGCTTTCTTT. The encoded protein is CASSRERDFLEAFF.